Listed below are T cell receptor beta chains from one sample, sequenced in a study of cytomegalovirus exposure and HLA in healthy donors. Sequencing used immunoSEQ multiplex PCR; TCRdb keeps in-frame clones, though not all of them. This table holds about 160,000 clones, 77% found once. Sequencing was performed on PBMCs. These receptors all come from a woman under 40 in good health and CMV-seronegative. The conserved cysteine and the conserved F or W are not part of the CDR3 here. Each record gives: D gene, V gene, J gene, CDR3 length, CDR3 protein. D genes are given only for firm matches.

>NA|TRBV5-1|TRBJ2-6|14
ASSLVGSTGANVLT
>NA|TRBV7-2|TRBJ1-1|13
ASSALHSMNTEAF
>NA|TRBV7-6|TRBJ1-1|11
ASSPRGGAEAF
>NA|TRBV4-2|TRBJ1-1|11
ASSQDRGTEAF
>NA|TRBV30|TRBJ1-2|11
AWSAWGRAGYT
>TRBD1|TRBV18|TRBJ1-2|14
ASSPGQANPNYGYT
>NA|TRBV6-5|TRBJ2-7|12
ASSRWTESYEQY
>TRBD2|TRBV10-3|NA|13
AISDVAGGTYEQY
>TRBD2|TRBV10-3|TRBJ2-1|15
AISGASGGTSYNEQF
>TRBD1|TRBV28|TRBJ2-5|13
ASSLVTGEAETQY
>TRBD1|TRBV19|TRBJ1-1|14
ASSVRDRGLATEAF
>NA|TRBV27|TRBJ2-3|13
ASSFARGPTDTQY
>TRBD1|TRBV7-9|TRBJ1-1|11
ASSSGQKSEAF
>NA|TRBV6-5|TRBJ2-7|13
ASSWTVLSSYEQY
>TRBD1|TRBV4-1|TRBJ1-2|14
ASSQDGQGNLYGYT
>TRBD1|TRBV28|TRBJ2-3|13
ASSDGAGGTDTQY
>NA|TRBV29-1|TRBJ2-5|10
SVRGAEETQY
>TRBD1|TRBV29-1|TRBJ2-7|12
SVESRDRAYEQY
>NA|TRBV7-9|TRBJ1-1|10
ASSLGVSSAF
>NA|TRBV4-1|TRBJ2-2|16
ASSHSSPGSLAAGELF
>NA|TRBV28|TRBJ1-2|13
ASSPPDREAYGYT
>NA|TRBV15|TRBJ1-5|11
ATSTLVVQPQH
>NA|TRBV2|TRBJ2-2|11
ASKQGWTGELF
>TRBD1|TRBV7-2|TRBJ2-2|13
ASSWPGGGTGELF
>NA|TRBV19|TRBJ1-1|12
ASSIDLDSTEAF
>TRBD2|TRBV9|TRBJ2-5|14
ASSVGPAGVVETQY
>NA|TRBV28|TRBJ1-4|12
ASRTRITNEKLF
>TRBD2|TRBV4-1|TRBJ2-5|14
ASSQEGRGGEETQY
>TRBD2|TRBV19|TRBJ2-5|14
ASSRLAGRYQETQY
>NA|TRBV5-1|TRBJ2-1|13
ASSLGGGSYNEQF
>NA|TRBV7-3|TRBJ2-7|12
ASSVGQAGGEQY
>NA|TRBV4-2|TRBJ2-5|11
ASSQDKGETQY
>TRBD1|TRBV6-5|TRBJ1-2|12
ASSYGTGVFGYT
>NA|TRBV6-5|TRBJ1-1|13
ASSPFGQADTEAF
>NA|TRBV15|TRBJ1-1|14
ATSRGITGGYGEAF
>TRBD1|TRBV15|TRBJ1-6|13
ATSPRTGFGSPLH
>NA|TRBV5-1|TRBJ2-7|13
ASSAKGPSTYEQY
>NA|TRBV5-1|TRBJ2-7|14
ASSLGSGFSPYEQY
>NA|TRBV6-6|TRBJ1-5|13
ASSYGQGGNQPQH